The entry below gives a single TCR beta chain sequence along with its context. This clonotype was seen only a few times. Its antigen specificity is not known. Base qualities are not recorded, but no much larger clone differs from it by a single base. The sample's treatment or condition label is to be understood as: in vitro stimulation with specific CMV peptide epitopes to enrich CMV-specific T cells. This entry belongs to a study of T cell repertoires in cytomegalovirus infection (dated by TCRdb to between 2017 and 2020). About the study as a whole: Alongside well-studied HLA-B-restricted epitopes, the peptide stimulations were aimed at recently identified HLA-C-restricted CMV epitopes, whose presentation resists viral immunomodulation. Donor HLA type was relevant to the analysis, because carriage of CMV infection together with the matching HLA type was indicated by public TCR beta signatures. Study-level results and caveats: Cumulative frequency of public TCR beta family members discriminated carriers of CMV infection plus the relevant HLA type in this cohort and an independent approximately 400-donor cohort. The ex vivo response was dominated by HLA-C-restricted CMV-specific TCR beta clonotypes, which also provided the single most frequent clonotype in two of eight donors.

The germline V gene encodes CDR1 MNHNS and CDR2 SASEGT. The CDR3 holds 15 amino acids from the cysteine to the phenylalanine. Only the CDR3 portion is preserved as DNA: 45 bases, with reading frame beginning at the first base. Trimming costs V 3 bases and J 10 bases, and their ends lie 18 bases apart. The instrument was an Illumina HiSeq 1500. TCRdb ran its own pipeline on the public reads, namely fastp trimming at Q25 and MiXCR clone calling, and kept in-frame beta chains. For every CDR3 protein sequence, its rows merge into one entry that carries the most common genes and DNA. This sample holds about 360,000 distinct CDR3 sequences; roughly 34% were observed only once. Roughly 12% of the sample is taken by the ten largest.

This TCR came from a human donor in good health (CMV status not recorded). Some clones in this sample may be carry-over from other donors' samples. Sequences were derived from cultured PBMCs, sampled from culture after CMV antigen stimulation. The chain couples TRBV6-1 to TRBJ1-4; a weak D assignment points to TRBD1 (6 bases agree). DNA sequence: TGTGCCAGCAGTGAGTCGTCGGGGGCCGACGGAAAACTGTTTTTT. Translated, this gives CASSESSGADGKLFF.